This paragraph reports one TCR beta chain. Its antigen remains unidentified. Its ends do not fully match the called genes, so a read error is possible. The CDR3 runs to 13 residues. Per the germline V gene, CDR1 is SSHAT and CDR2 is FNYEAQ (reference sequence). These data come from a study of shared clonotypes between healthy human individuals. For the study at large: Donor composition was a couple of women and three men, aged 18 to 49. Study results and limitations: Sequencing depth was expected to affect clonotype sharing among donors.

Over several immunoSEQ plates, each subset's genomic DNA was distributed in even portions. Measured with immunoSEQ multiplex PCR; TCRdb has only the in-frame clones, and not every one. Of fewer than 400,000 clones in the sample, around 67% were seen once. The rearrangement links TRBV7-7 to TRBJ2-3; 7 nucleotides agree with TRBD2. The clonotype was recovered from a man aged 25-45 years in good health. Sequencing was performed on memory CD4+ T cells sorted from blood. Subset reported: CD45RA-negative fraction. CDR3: CASSRGRADTQYF. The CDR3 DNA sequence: TGTGCTAGCAGCCGGGGGAGGGCAGATACGCAGTATTTT.